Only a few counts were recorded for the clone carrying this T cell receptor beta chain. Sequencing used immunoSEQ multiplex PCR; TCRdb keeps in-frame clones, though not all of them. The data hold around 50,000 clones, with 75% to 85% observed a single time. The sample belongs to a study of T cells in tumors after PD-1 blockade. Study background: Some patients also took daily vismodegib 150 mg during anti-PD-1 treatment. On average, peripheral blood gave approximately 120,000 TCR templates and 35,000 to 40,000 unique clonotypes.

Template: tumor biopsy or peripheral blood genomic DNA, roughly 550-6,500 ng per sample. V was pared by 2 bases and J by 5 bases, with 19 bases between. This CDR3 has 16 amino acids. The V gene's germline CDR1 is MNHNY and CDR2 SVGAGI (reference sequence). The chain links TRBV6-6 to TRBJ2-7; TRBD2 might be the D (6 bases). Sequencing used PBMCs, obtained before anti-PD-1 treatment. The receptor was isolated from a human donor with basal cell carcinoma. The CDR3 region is CASSYPPGTGDHEQYF. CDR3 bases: TGTGCCAGCAGTTACCCACCCGGGACTGGGGACCACGAGCAGTACTTC.